A selection of T cell receptor beta chains follows, all from one sample in a study of vaccination effects on CD4 cells after COVID-19. The antigens for these receptors are not known. Clones were read by immunoSEQ multiplex PCR, and TCRdb kept only the in-frame ones, dropping some. This table holds roughly 60,000 clones, 70% to 85% found once. The sequences come from CD4+ T cells from PBMCs cultured without peptide, collected before COVID-19 vaccination. The receptors here all came from a human donor who had a prior SARS-CoV-2 infection. Both conserved end residues are part of each CDR3. The D gene is left open where the match is weak. Not all rows give a size; the values are once, few, many and, for expanded clones, a class.

d_call j_call clone_size v_call cdr3_aa cdr3_nt
- TRBJ2-7 - TRBV4-2 CASSQDIPYEQYF TGTGCCAGCAGCCAAGATATACCTTACGAGCAGTACTTC
TRBD1 TRBJ2-7 - TRBV5-4 CASSLGQGDREQYF TGTGCCAGCAGCTTGGGACAGGGGGATCGCGAGCAGTACTTC
- TRBJ1-1 - TRBV6-4 CASSDSSRSTEAFF TGTGCCAGCAGTGACTCAAGCAGGAGCACTGAAGCTTTCTTT
- TRBJ2-7 - TRBV9 CASSVGARSYEQYF TGTGCCAGCAGCGTAGGAGCCCGTAGCTACGAGCAGTACTTC
- TRBJ1-2 - TRBV27 CASSSITGRVGYGYTF TGTGCCAGCAGTTCGATAACAGGGAGGGTGGGGTATGGCTACACCTTC
TRBD2 TRBJ2-1 - TRBV10-3 CAISATGTSSYNEQFF TGTGCCATCAGCGCGACCGGGACTAGCAGTTACAATGAGCAGTTCTTC
- TRBJ2-7 - TRBV2 CASSRQQYEQYF TGTGCCAGCAGTAGACAGCAATACGAGCAGTACTTC
TRBD1 TRBJ2-7 - TRBV15 CATSRGDRGRSYEQYF TGTGCCACCAGCAGAGGGGACAGGGGAAGGTCCTACGAGCAGTACTTC
- TRBJ1-4 - TRBV2 CASSDPRRRNEKLFF TGTGCCAGCAGTGACCCCCGCCGGCGGAATGAAAAACTGTTTTTT
- TRBJ2-3 - TRBV5-1 CASSLGGLIAADTQYF TGCGCCAGCAGCTTGGGGGGCCTAATAGCCGCAGATACGCAGTATTTT
TRBD2 TRBJ2-1 - TRBV6-2/TRBV6-3 CASSRLAGLGEQFF TGTGCCAGCAGTAGACTAGCGGGATTGGGTGAGCAGTTCTTC
- TRBJ1-3 once TRBV21-1 CASSNLRDRRDGNTIYF TGTGCCAGCAGCAATCTACGGGACAGGAGGGACGGAAACACCATATATTTT
- TRBJ2-7 - TRBV21-1 CASSPTAYEQYF TGTGCCAGCAGCCCAACAGCTTACGAGCAGTACTTC
- TRBJ1-2 - TRBV5-1 CASSLGLSVDGYTF TGCGCCAGCAGCTTGGGCTTGTCAGTTGATGGCTACACCTTC
TRBD1 TRBJ2-3 - TRBV7-2 CASSLQGIRTDTQYF TGTGCCAGCAGCCTACAGGGGATTCGGACAGATACGCAGTATTTT
TRBD1 TRBJ2-7 - TRBV7-9 CASSLIRATGGSGEQYF TGTGCCAGCAGCTTAATTAGGGCGACAGGGGGCTCGGGCGAGCAGTACTTC
- TRBJ2-5 - TRBV5-3 CARSASLTGETQYF TGTGCCAGAAGCGCTTCGTTGACCGGGGAGACCCAGTACTTC
- TRBJ2-1 once TRBV5-4 CASSPPWGEQFF TGTGCCAGCAGCCCTCCTTGGGGTGAGCAGTTCTTC
- TRBJ2-3 - TRBV18 CASSTLGGGRTDTQYF TGTGCCAGCTCGACACTGGGAGGGGGCCGCACAGATACGCAGTATTTT
TRBD2 TRBJ2-7 few TRBV30 CAWSGLANFVEQYF TGTGCCTGGAGTGGACTAGCGAACTTTGTCGAGCAGTACTTC
TRBD1 TRBJ1-5 - TRBV4-3 CASSQDADRGGPQHF TGCGCCAGCAGCCAAGATGCCGACAGGGGTGGGCCCCAGCATTTT
- TRBJ1-1 - TRBV6-2/TRBV6-3 CASSSRTGPRAFF TGTGCCAGCAGTTCCCGAACGGGACCTAGAGCTTTCTTT
TRBD1 TRBJ2-3 - TRBV5-8 CANTQGFRTDTQYF TGTGCCAACACACAGGGGTTTCGCACAGATACGCAGTATTTT
- TRBJ2-1 - TRBV18 CASSPPYPWGNEQFF TGTGCCAGCTCACCACCTTACCCTTGGGGGAATGAGCAGTTCTTC
TRBD1 TRBJ2-3 - TRBV10-3 CAISERTGVSTDTQYF TGTGCCATCAGTGAGAGGACAGGGGTTAGCACAGATACGCAGTATTTT
TRBD2 TRBJ2-7 - TRBV3-1/TRBV3-2 CASSQNGDYYYEQYF TGTGCCAGCAGCCAAAACGGGGACTACTACTACGAGCAGTACTTC
- TRBJ1-1 - TRBV19 CASSIGGITEAFF TGTGCCAGTAGTATAGGAGGAATTACTGAAGCTTTCTTT
- TRBJ2-3 - TRBV2 CASSVTHDVTSIGDTQYF TGTGCCAGCAGTGTGACCCATGACGTCACTAGTATCGGAGATACGCAGTATTTT
- TRBJ2-3 - TRBV27 CASSARRGDTQYF TGTGCCAGCAGCGCTCGGAGGGGAGATACGCAGTATTTT
- TRBJ1-2 few TRBV5-1 CASSVPGQNFYGYTF TGCGCCAGCAGCGTGCCGGGACAAAACTTCTATGGCTACACCTTC
- TRBJ2-5 - TRBV5-1 CASSLGTDQETQYF TGCGCCAGCAGCTTGGGGACAGATCAAGAGACCCAGTACTTC
TRBD1 TRBJ1-1 few TRBV5-1 CASSEPDRVESAFF TGCGCCAGCAGCGAACCGGACAGGGTAGAATCAGCTTTCTTT
TRBD1 TRBJ1-3 - TRBV7-6 CASSLGAGGTGNTIYF TGTGCCAGCAGCTTAGGTGCAGGGGGCACTGGAAACACCATATATTTT
- TRBJ1-2 - TRBV2 CASSTGTNYGYTF TGTGCCAGCAGTACCGGGACTAACTATGGCTACACCTTC
- TRBJ1-6 - TRBV27 CASGFLGADNSPLHF TGTGCCAGCGGTTTTTTAGGGGCAGATAATTCACCCCTCCACTTT
TRBD1 TRBJ1-5 few TRBV5-4 CASSQGGMGNQPQHF TGTGCCAGCAGCCAGGGGGGGATGGGCAATCAGCCCCAGCATTTT
TRBD1 TRBJ2-7 - TRBV6-5 CASSWDRGHYEQYF TGTGCCAGCAGTTGGGACAGGGGGCACTACGAGCAGTACTTC
- TRBJ2-1 few TRBV18 CASSPGVGHNEQFF TGTGCCAGCTCACCAGGGGTAGGACACAATGAGCAGTTCTTC
- TRBJ2-1 once TRBV7-2 CASSQQVSNNEQFF TGTGCCAGCAGCCAACAGGTTTCAAACAATGAGCAGTTCTTC
- TRBJ1-3 - TRBV4-2 CASSLRPSRAGNTIYF TGTGCCAGCAGCCTACGACCCTCGCGAGCTGGAAACACCATATATTTT
- TRBJ2-1 few TRBV19 CASRDDPTLDEQFF TGTGCCAGTAGGGACGACCCTACCCTCGATGAGCAGTTCTTC
- TRBJ2-1 few TRBV11-3 CASSLGDSYNEQFF TGTGCCAGCAGCTTAGGCGATTCCTACAATGAGCAGTTCTTC
- TRBJ2-2 - TRBV5-6 CASRMAWGRGAGELFF TGTGCCAGCAGAATGGCGTGGGGCAGGGGGGCCGGGGAGCTGTTTTTT
TRBD2 TRBJ2-5 - TRBV19 CASRSLAGESETQYF TGTGCCAGTAGGAGTCTAGCGGGAGAGTCAGAGACCCAGTACTTC
- TRBJ1-6 - TRBV19 CASSIDGPGTPGHGSPLHF TGTGCCAGTAGTATTGATGGCCCCGGGACCCCGGGCCATGGTTCACCCCTCCACTTT
- TRBJ1-4 few TRBV3-1/TRBV3-2 CASSYRDEPEGKLFF TGTGCCAGCAGCTACAGGGACGAGCCGGAAGGAAAACTGTTTTTT
TRBD1 TRBJ1-5 - TRBV6-2/TRBV6-3 CASSPQAQGAYQPQHF TGTGCCAGCAGCCCCCAGGCCCAGGGGGCTTATCAGCCCCAGCATTTT
TRBD2 TRBJ2-1 - TRBV5-6 CASSAGLAGVGQFF TGTGCCAGCAGCGCGGGACTAGCGGGAGTCGGTCAGTTCTTC
- TRBJ1-5 - TRBV4-3 CASSQDLGHQPQHF TGCGCCAGCAGCCAAGATTTGGGACATCAGCCCCAGCATTTT
TRBD2 TRBJ2-3 - TRBV10-3 CAISESVGGGTFRDTQYF TGTGCCATCAGTGAGTCAGTCGGCGGGGGGACCTTCAGGGATACGCAGTATTTT
- TRBJ1-2 - TRBV2 CASSKDGTYGYTF TGTGCCAGCAGTAAGGACGGGACGTATGGCTACACCTTC
- TRBJ1-2 - TRBV19 CASSIQRTNYGYTF TGTGCCAGTAGTATTCAGAGGACTAACTATGGCTACACCTTC
- TRBJ1-2 few TRBV7-9 CASSYVLPGLHGDYGYTF TGTGCCAGCAGCTACGTCCTACCGGGTCTCCACGGAGACTATGGCTACACCTTC
- TRBJ2-5 - TRBV11-3 CASSLGSDGETQYF TGTGCCAGCAGCTTAGGTAGCGATGGGGAGACCCAGTACTTC
- TRBJ1-1 few TRBV18 CASSATWDTEAFF TGTGCCAGCTCAGCGACCTGGGACACTGAAGCTTTCTTT
TRBD2 TRBJ2-1 once TRBV5-1 CASSFGGSNEQFF TGCGCCAGCAGCTTCGGCGGGAGCAATGAGCAGTTCTTC
TRBD1 TRBJ1-2 - TRBV19 CASTVGGTGVGYTF TGTGCCAGTACCGTGGGAGGGACAGGGGTTGGCTACACCTTC
- TRBJ1-1 - TRBV11-2 CASSLEVGWGDGGFF TGTGCCAGCAGCTTAGAAGTTGGCTGGGGGGACGGGGGTTTCTTT
- TRBJ2-7 - TRBV10-3 CAISGLQGGEQYF TGTGCCATCAGTGGTCTACAGGGTGGTGAGCAGTACTTC